The next 17 T cell receptor beta chains were all read from a single sample in a study of blood T cell repertoires in COVID-19. TCRdb keeps only in-frame clones here, not all; method: immunoSEQ multiplex PCR. The sample records some 390,000 clones, 89% being singletons. The sequencing sample was made of peripheral blood. These receptors all stem from a woman aged 40 to 50 with COVID-19, enrolled during active disease.

The genes are TRBV7-9 and TRBJ1-3; TRBD1 aligns across 8 bases. J was trimmed by 0 bases and V by 6 bases; bases with no gene match: 4. CDR3 size: 15 residues. CDR1 and CDR2 from the germline V gene are SEHNR and FQNEAQ (reference sequence). CDR3 bases: TGTGCCAGCAGGGGTACAGGGGGCTCTGGAAACACCATATATTTT. This translates into CASRGTGGSGNTIYF.

In DNA, the CDR3 is TGTGCCAGCAGCTTAGCGTCCGTAGTCCACGGGTATGGCTACACCTTC. It yields the protein CASSLASVVHGYGYTF. The chain couples TRBV7-2 to TRBJ1-2; D unclear. The V gene's germline CDR1 is SGHTA and CDR2 FQGNSA. The CDR3 totals 16 residues. The germline V and J ends were trimmed by 0 bases and 5 bases, with 16 bases remaining between them.

The rearrangement uses TRBV7-9 and TRBJ1-1, with unresolved D. The CDR3 spans 13 residues. The germline V gene has CDR1 SEHNR and CDR2 FQNEAQ (reference sequence). V was cut by 2 bases and J by 3 bases, with 7 bases left in between. The CDR3: CASSLIADTEAFF. The CDR3 bases are TGTGCCAGCAGCTTAATTGCGGACACTGAAGCTTTCTTT.

The CDR3 loop is CSAIRDRDTGELFF. The CDR3 nucleotides read TGCAGCGCTATCCGGGACAGGGACACCGGGGAGCTGTTTTTT. The gene calls are TRBV29-1 and TRBJ2-2; 9 bases match TRBD1. Germline V gives CDR1 SQVTM, CDR2 ANQGSEA. J was trimmed by 3 bases and V by 7 bases; bases with no gene match: 6. The CDR3 sequence is 14 residues long.

This clone was seen a single time. The chain uses TRBV28 and TRBJ2-7, with no clear D. The germline gives CDR1 MDHEN, CDR2 SYDVKM. Trimming took off 5 bases at V and 3 bases at J, with 11 bases between the two ends. This CDR3 contains 13 residues. CDR3 DNA: TGTGCCAGCAGTCCCTCTAATTTCTACGAGCAGTACTTC. This encodes CASSPSNFYEQYF.

J is TRBJ2-3 and V is TRBV30; TRBD2 agrees at 8 bases. The CDR3 runs to 17 residues. The junction had 13 bases not matched to a gene; V was cut back by 2 bases and J by 3 bases. Germline CDR1 is GTSNPN and CDR2 is SVGIG (reference sequence). The CDR3 DNA reads as TGTGCCTGGAGTCCCCTTTTCAGCGGGAGCGCGACAGATACGCAGTATTTT. It specifies CAWSPLFSGSATDTQYF.

V usage is TRBV25-1 and J usage is TRBJ1-1; 8 bases fit TRBD1. This CDR3 has 15 residues. Losses at the gene ends were 5 bases for V and 6 bases for J; bases not matched to a gene: 11. Germline CDR1 and CDR2: MGHDK and SYGVNS. CDR3 DNA sequence: TGTGCCAGCAGTCCTTCGGACAGGGCCGTCCCTGAAGCTTTCTTT. The encoded protein is CASSPSDRAVPEAFF.

The chain uses TRBV27 and TRBJ1-2; TRBD1 matches 7 bases. The V gene end was trimmed by 5 bases and the J gene end by 5 bases; junction bases not matched to a gene: 5. The CDR3 totals 13 residues. Per the germline V gene, CDR1 is MNHEY and CDR2 is SMNVEV (reference sequence). The CDR3 region has the DNA TGTGCCAGCAGTCGACCACAGGGGTATGGCTACACCTTC. It specifies CASSRPQGYGYTF.

In its sample, this clone was seen a few times. The genes are TRBV2 and TRBJ1-4; D is undetermined. This CDR3 has 13 residues. The germline V gene has CDR1 SNHLY and CDR2 FYNNEI. V shed 4 bases and J shed 2 bases, with 5 bases lying between them. CDR3 bases: TGTGCCAGCAGTGGAGGGACTAATGAAAAACTGTTTTTT. This gives the protein CASSGGTNEKLFF.

J is TRBJ2-7 and V is TRBV6-5, with a weak D call TRBD2 (6 bases). Germline-derived CDR1 and CDR2 are MNHEY and SVGAGI. This CDR3 has 12 residues. V was pared by 7 bases and J by 7 bases, with 14 bases between. CDR3: CASTRGLGEQYF. CDR3 DNA: TGTGCCAGCACGCGGGGTCTGGGTGAGCAGTACTTC.

This chain connects TRBV28 to TRBJ2-7, with TRBD2 matching 14 bases. Germline loops: CDR1 MDHEN, CDR2 SYDVKM. CDR3 length: 15 residues. V lost 7 bases to trimming and J lost 7 bases; unmatched junction nucleotides: 9. CDR3 DNA: TGTGCCAGCATTAATACCGGGACTAGCGGGAGAGAGCAGTACTTC. Residues: CASINTGTSGREQYF. The complete variable domain, with remaining parts taken from reference TRBV28 and TRBJ2-7, reads DVKVTQSSRYLVKRTGEKVFLECVQDMDHENMFWYRQDPGLGLRLIYFSYDVKMKEKGDIPEGYSVSREKKERFSLILESASTNQTSMYLCASINTGTSGREQYFGPGTRLTVT.

This chain uses TRBV6-2 or TRBV6-3 with TRBJ2-5, with 8 bases matching TRBD2. Germline loops: CDR1 MNHEY, CDR2 SVGEGT. The CDR3 length is 18 residues. With 2 bases clipped from V and 5 bases from J, the junction kept 16 bases outside the gene matches. The CDR3 here is CASSYRPWSGGLPETQYF. The CDR3 region has the DNA TGTGCCAGCAGTTACCGACCTTGGAGCGGGGGTTTGCCCGAGACCCAGTACTTC.

The chain joins TRBV28 to TRBJ1-6; D gene uncertain. This CDR3 has 17 amino acids. Trimming took off 7 bases at V and 0 bases at J, with 16 bases between the two ends. Germline CDR1 is MDHEN and CDR2 is SYDVKM. The CDR3 protein is CASTLHVTSSYNSPLHF. The CDR3 DNA reads as TGTGCCAGCACCCTGCACGTCACGAGCTCCTATAATTCACCCCTCCACTTT. Using reference TRBV28 and TRBJ1-6 for the parts outside the CDR3, the full variable domain is DVKVTQSSRYLVKRTGEKVFLECVQDMDHENMFWYRQDPGLGLRLIYFSYDVKMKEKGDIPEGYSVSREKKERFSLILESASTNQTSMYLCASTLHVTSSYNSPLHFGNGTRLTVT.

This rearrangement joins TRBV24-1 to TRBJ1-4, with 10 bases that match TRBD1. The germline CDR1 and CDR2 sequences are KGHDR and SFDVKD. Losses at the gene ends were 6 bases for V and 7 bases for J; bases not matched to a gene: 4. This CDR3 region has 14 residues. CDR3 coding DNA: TGTGCCACCAGTCGGACAGGGGGAAGTGAAAAACTGTTTTTT. As protein: CATSRTGGSEKLFF.

This chain uses TRBV5-6 with TRBJ2-5, with 10 bases aligning to TRBD1. Looked up from germline, CDR1 is SGHDT and CDR2 is YYEEEE. V shed 3 bases, J shed 1 base, and the junction held 9 bases outside the gene matches. The CDR3 covers 17 residues. Here the CDR3 reads CASSWRKGQGIQETQYF. CDR3 sequence (DNA): TGTGCCAGCAGCTGGAGGAAGGGACAGGGGATCCAAGAGACCCAGTACTTC.

The chain has TRBV27 and TRBJ2-1; 8 bases match TRBD1. In germline, CDR1 is MNHEY, CDR2 SMNVEV (reference sequence). This CDR3 is built from 15 residues. The V segment lost 1 base and the J segment 10 bases; nucleotides outside the gene matches: 9. For the CDR3, the DNA is TGTGCCAGCAGTTTATTAGGGCAGGGGGCGCGGGAGCAGTTCTTC. This translates into CASSLLGQGAREQFF.

DNA of the CDR3: TGTGCCAGCAGTCCTCAGGGGGCAGGGAGCAATCAGCCCCAGCATTTT. It encodes CASSPQGAGSNQPQHF. The chain carries TRBV28 and TRBJ1-5, with 8 bases identical to TRBD1. CDR1 and CDR2 from the germline V gene are MDHEN and SYDVKM. The CDR3 is made up of 16 amino acids. J lost 1 base, V lost 5 bases, and 7 bases had no gene match.